This T cell receptor beta chain was identified during a study of T cells after yellow fever vaccination. Overall study: With SMART-Seq v4 Ultra Low Input, the fractions containing low cell numbers were prepared.

Turning to this clonotype: Its specificity is not known.

The J segment lost 4 bases and the V segment lost 9 bases, leaving 7 bases of the junction unmatched. Germline CDR1 reads LNHDA; CDR2 reads SQIVND (reference sequence). This CDR3 region has 13 residues. Findings of the study overall: Among primary-vaccination clones, most reappeared after the booster, at about 95% for CD4 and more than 75% for CD8. The secondary response was weaker, and its peak arrived faster, on day 5 versus 15.

It was through 5'RACE template switching that TCR cDNA was made, with a universal primer site and UMIs added. Via MiXCR, TCRdb re-called the 5' RACE reads, giving one row per CDR3 protein. The sample holds about 230,000 distinct CDR3 sequences, approximately 6.7% seen once. The source material was CD4+ T cells sorted from PBMCs, sampled on the day of the yellow fever booster vaccination. The chain carries TRBV19 and TRBJ2-7; 9 bases map to TRBD1. The TCR sequence derives from a man younger than 45 who received the YFV17D yellow fever vaccine. In DNA form, the CDR3 reads TGTGCCAGCATAGGGGACAGGGAATACGAGCAGTACTTC. Encoded protein: CASIGDREYEQYF.